This is a list of T cell receptor beta chains from one sample in a study of blood T cell repertoires in COVID-19. Using immunoSEQ multiplex PCR, the repertoire was profiled, and TCRdb retains in-frame clones only, with some absent. Among 300,000 to 450,000 clones listed, more than 85% were seen once. Sequenced: peripheral blood. These receptors originate from a human donor in a cohort sampled during active COVID-19. The CDR3 runs from the conserved cysteine through the conserved F or W. Each record gives: V gene, CDR3 protein.

TRBV5-4,CASSLGGPDNSPLHF
TRBV19,CASSKSGTDGIRSGYTF
TRBV6-5,CASSPAREIGYEQYF
TRBV6-5,CASSYGGIGEKLFF
TRBV5-5,CASSSFSSGANVLTF
TRBV4-2,CASSPRTVGGTDTQYF
TRBV6-5,CASSYSQGGRETQYF
TRBV18,CASSPRGPEAGNTIYF
TRBV6-5,CASSYSVEGQFF
TRBV6-1,CASSEGGEPEPQHF
TRBV7-6,CASSSGIGANVLTF
TRBV30,CAWSRWQGGEKLFF
TRBV30,CAWSFGTFGQGANEKLFF
TRBV3-1/TRBV3-2,CASSQRELAVRQETQYF
TRBV9,CASSVGGGAYEQYF
TRBV19,CASSTTGGGEGPDTQYF
TRBV3-1/TRBV3-2,CASSQGQGPVEAFF